The clone carrying this TCR beta chain has more than one count but fewer than ten. Regions amplified from RNA transcripts were the TCR beta CDR3 regions. A first-round RT-PCR of the TCR CDR3 used the HTBI primer set. TCRdb reanalysed the multiplex PCR reads using MiXCR and keeps one entry per CDR3 protein. There are a few hundred thousand distinct CDR3 sequences in the sample; approximately 44% occur only once, and approximately 8.2% lies in the top ten. This sample was included in a study of T cells in Graves' hyperthyroidism and ophthalmopathy. The ends were cut back, 5 bases at V and 0 bases at J, with 11 bases in the middle. This CDR3 contains 16 residues. Germline values: CDR1 SNHLY, CDR2 FYNNEI.

The source of this sequence is a woman in her late teens or twenties with Graves' hyperthyroidism. The genes are TRBV2 and TRBJ1-6, with no clear D. Sequences were obtained from peripheral blood or thyroid tissue (not recorded which). CDR3 loop: CASSSRVPSYNSPLHF. The CDR3 nucleotides are TGTGCCAGCAGTTCGAGGGTTCCCTCCTATAATTCACCCCTCCACTTT.